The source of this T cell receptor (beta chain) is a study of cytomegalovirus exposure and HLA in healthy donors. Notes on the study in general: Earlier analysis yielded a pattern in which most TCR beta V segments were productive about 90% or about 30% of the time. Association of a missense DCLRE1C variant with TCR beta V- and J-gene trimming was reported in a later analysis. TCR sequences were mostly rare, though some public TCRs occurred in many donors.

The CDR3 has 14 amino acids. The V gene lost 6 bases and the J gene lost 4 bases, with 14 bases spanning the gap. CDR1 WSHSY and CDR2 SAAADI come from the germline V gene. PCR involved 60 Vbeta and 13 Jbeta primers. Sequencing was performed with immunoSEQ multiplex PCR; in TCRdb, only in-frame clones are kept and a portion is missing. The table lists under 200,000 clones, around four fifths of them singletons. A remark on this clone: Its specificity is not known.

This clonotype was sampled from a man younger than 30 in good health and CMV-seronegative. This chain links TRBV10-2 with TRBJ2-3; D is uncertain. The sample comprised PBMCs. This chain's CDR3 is CASRLTGGSDTQYF. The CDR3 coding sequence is TGCGCCAGCAGGTTAACGGGTGGGTCAGATACGCAGTATTTT.